Listed below are T cell receptor beta chains from one sample, sequenced in a study of blood T cell repertoires in COVID-19. Repertoires were generated with immunoSEQ multiplex PCR, while TCRdb's copy carries only in-frame clones and drops some. The table includes roughly 59,000 clones, 70% to 85% detected once. The sample was peripheral blood. These receptors were taken from an elderly man with acute or convalescent COVID-19. CDR3s include the opening cysteine and the closing phenylalanine or tryptophan. A D gene is named only where the DNA matches it firmly. Only some rows state a clone size, as once, few, many or a class for expanded clones.

size: few; length: 13; V: TRBV2; J: TRBJ1-2; D: .; DNA: TGTGCCAGCAGTGTGCAGGCGAACTATGGCTACACCTTC; CDR3: CASSVQANYGYTF
size: .; length: 15; V: TRBV5-1; J: TRBJ2-5; D: .; DNA: TGCGCCAGCAGCTTGGGCGGAAGAGGGAAAGAGACCCAGTACTTC; CDR3: CASSLGGRGKETQYF
size: .; length: 15; V: TRBV4-2; J: TRBJ2-2; D: .; DNA: TGTGCCAGCAGCCAAGAATCAGGGGCCACCGGGGAGCTGTTTTTT; CDR3: CASSQESGATGELFF
size: .; length: 13; V: TRBV5-1; J: TRBJ2-1; D: .; DNA: TGCGCCAGCACTATCGGCTCCTACAATGAGCAGTTCTTC; CDR3: CASTIGSYNEQFF
size: .; length: 18; V: TRBV3-1/TRBV3-2; J: TRBJ1-1; D: TRBD1; DNA: TGTGCCAGCAGCCACCGGGGACAGGGGGTTGGGCCGAACACTGAAGCTTTCTTT; CDR3: CASSHRGQGVGPNTEAFF
size: .; length: 15; V: TRBV11-2; J: TRBJ2-5; D: TRBD1; DNA: TGTGCCAGCAGTTTACAGGGGATCTACCAAGAGACCCAGTACTTC; CDR3: CASSLQGIYQETQYF
size: .; length: 12; V: TRBV6-6; J: TRBJ1-1; D: .; DNA: TGTGCCAGCAGTACAGGGAACACTGAAGCTTTCTTT; CDR3: CASSTGNTEAFF
size: few; length: 14; V: TRBV13; J: TRBJ1-2; D: TRBD1; DNA: TGTGCCAGCAGCGCTCAGGGGGCGGACTATGGCTACACCTTC; CDR3: CASSAQGADYGYTF
size: .; length: 17; V: TRBV30; J: TRBJ1-1; D: TRBD1; DNA: TGTGCCTGGATCAATCCCGGGACAGGGGGCAAGAACACTGAAGCTTTCTTT; CDR3: CAWINPGTGGKNTEAFF
size: .; length: 16; V: TRBV9; J: TRBJ1-4; D: TRBD1; DNA: TGTGCCAGCAGCCCACGGGACAGTCCAACTAATGAAAAACTGTTTTTT; CDR3: CASSPRDSPTNEKLFF
size: once; length: 14; V: TRBV27; J: TRBJ2-1; D: TRBD1; DNA: TGTGCCAGCAGGGACAGGGGGTCCTACAATGAGCAGTTCTTC; CDR3: CASRDRGSYNEQFF
size: .; length: 14; V: TRBV28; J: TRBJ1-1; D: .; DNA: TGTGCCAGCAGTTTAGTCGGGAGGTGGACTGAAGCTTTCTTT; CDR3: CASSLVGRWTEAFF
size: .; length: 13; V: TRBV9; J: TRBJ2-1; D: .; DNA: TGTGCCAGCAGCGTGGGACTGGGCAATGAGCAGTTCTTC; CDR3: CASSVGLGNEQFF
size: .; length: 16; V: TRBV21-1; J: TRBJ2-6; D: .; DNA: TGTGCCAGCAGCAAAGCAGGCGGGACTGGGGCCAACGTCCTGACTTTC; CDR3: CASSKAGGTGANVLTF
size: .; length: 14; V: TRBV4-1; J: TRBJ1-5; D: TRBD1; DNA: TGCGCCAGCAGCCAAGATCCAGGGGGACAGCCCCAGCATTTT; CDR3: CASSQDPGGQPQHF
size: .; length: 14; V: TRBV3-1/TRBV3-2; J: TRBJ2-1; D: TRBD2; DNA: TGTGCCAGCAGACCCCCTAGCGGGGGGAATGAGCAGTTCTTC; CDR3: CASRPPSGGNEQFF
size: once; length: 16; V: TRBV27; J: TRBJ2-3; D: .; DNA: TGTGCCAGCAAGGAAACATGGACAACCGACACAGATACGCAGTATTTT; CDR3: CASKETWTTDTDTQYF
size: .; length: 14; V: TRBV7-2; J: TRBJ2-5; D: .; DNA: TGTGCCAGCAGCATGACTAGGTTCCAAGAGACCCAGTACTTC; CDR3: CASSMTRFQETQYF
size: .; length: 17; V: TRBV4-1; J: TRBJ1-6; D: TRBD1; DNA: TGCGCCAGCAGCCTAGAGGTACAGGGGGCCTATAATTCACCCCTCCACTTT; CDR3: CASSLEVQGAYNSPLHF
size: .; length: 15; V: TRBV6-5; J: TRBJ1-3; D: .; DNA: TGTGCCAGTCGAAGTCAGAGGGAAGCTGGAAACACCATATATTTT; CDR3: CASRSQREAGNTIYF
size: .; length: 12; V: TRBV30; J: TRBJ1-1; D: .; DNA: TGTGCCTGGAGTGCCGGGGACACTGAAGCTTTCTTT; CDR3: CAWSAGDTEAFF
size: few; length: 13; V: TRBV3-1/TRBV3-2; J: TRBJ1-2; D: TRBD1; DNA: TGTGCCAGCAGCCCTACAGGGGGCTATGGCTACACCTTC; CDR3: CASSPTGGYGYTF
size: .; length: 12; V: TRBV7-9; J: TRBJ2-1; D: .; DNA: TGTGCCAGCAGTCAACAGTACAATGAGCAGTTCTTC; CDR3: CASSQQYNEQFF
size: .; length: 16; V: TRBV30; J: TRBJ1-3; D: TRBD1; DNA: TGTGCCTGGAGTCTAGGACAGGGGCCAGGTGGAAACACCATATATTTT; CDR3: CAWSLGQGPGGNTIYF
size: .; length: 15; V: TRBV19; J: TRBJ1-2; D: .; DNA: TGTGCCAGTAGTATCGAGAACCGAGCTAACTATGGCTACACCTTC; CDR3: CASSIENRANYGYTF
size: .; length: 13; V: TRBV11-2; J: TRBJ2-3; D: .; DNA: TGTGCCAGCAGCTTAGCGGGAGTTGATACGCAGTATTTT; CDR3: CASSLAGVDTQYF
size: once; length: 12; V: TRBV12-3/TRBV12-4; J: TRBJ2-2; D: .; DNA: TGTGCCAGCTCGGGTCAGCCCGGGGAGCTGTTTTTT; CDR3: CASSGQPGELFF
size: .; length: 14; V: TRBV6-5; J: TRBJ1-2; D: TRBD1; DNA: TGTGCCAGCAGTTACCGGGACAGGGGCTATGGCTACACCTTC; CDR3: CASSYRDRGYGYTF
size: .; length: 15; V: TRBV5-1; J: TRBJ2-1; D: TRBD2; DNA: TGCGCCAGCAGCTTGGAGTCTAGCGGGAGGGGTGAGCAGTTCTTC; CDR3: CASSLESSGRGEQFF
size: .; length: 14; V: TRBV30; J: TRBJ1-4; D: .; DNA: TGTGCCTGGAGTGTAAGGGCAGGGGTTGAAAAACTGTTTTTT; CDR3: CAWSVRAGVEKLFF
size: once; length: 14; V: TRBV15; J: TRBJ1-5; D: TRBD1; DNA: TGTGCCACCGCACAGGGGATTAGCAATCAGCCCCAGCATTTT; CDR3: CATAQGISNQPQHF
size: .; length: 15; V: TRBV7-9; J: TRBJ1-2; D: TRBD1; DNA: TGTGCCAGCAGCCTCGGACAGGGCCCCAACTATGGCTACACCTTC; CDR3: CASSLGQGPNYGYTF
size: few; length: 15; V: TRBV7-3; J: TRBJ2-5; D: TRBD2; DNA: TGTGCCAGCAGCTTGACTAGCGGGAGCGCCGAGACCCAGTACTTC; CDR3: CASSLTSGSAETQYF
size: few; length: 14; V: TRBV20-1; J: TRBJ2-2; D: TRBD2; DNA: TGCAGTGCTAGTGCGGGGGGGGACACCGGGGAGCTGTTTTTT; CDR3: CSASAGGDTGELFF